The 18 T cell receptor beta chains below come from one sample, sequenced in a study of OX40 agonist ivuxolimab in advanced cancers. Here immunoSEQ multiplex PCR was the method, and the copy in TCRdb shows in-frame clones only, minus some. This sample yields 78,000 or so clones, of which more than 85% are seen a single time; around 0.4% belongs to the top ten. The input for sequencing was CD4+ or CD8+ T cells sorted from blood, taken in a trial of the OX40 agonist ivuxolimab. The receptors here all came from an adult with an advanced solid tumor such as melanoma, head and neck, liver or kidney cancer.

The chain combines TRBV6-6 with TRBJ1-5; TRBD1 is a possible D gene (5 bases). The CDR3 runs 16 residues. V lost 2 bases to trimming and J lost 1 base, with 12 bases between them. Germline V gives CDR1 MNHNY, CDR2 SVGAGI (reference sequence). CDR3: CASSYIGAASNQPQHF. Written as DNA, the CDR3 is TGTGCCAGCAGTTACATCGGGGCGGCCAGCAATCAGCCCCAGCATTTT.

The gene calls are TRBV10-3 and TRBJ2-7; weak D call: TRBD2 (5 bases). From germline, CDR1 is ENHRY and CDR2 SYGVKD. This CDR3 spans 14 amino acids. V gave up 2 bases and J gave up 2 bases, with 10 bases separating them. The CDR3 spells CAISERSEAYEQYF. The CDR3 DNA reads TGTGCCATCAGTGAGCGTAGCGAGGCCTACGAGCAGTACTTC.

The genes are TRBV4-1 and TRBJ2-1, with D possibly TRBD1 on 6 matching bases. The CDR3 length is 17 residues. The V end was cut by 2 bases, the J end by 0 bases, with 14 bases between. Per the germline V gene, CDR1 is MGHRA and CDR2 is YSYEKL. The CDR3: CASSQLTRDNSYNEQFF. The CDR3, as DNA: TGCGCCAGCAGCCAACTTACCCGGGACAACTCCTACAATGAGCAGTTCTTC.

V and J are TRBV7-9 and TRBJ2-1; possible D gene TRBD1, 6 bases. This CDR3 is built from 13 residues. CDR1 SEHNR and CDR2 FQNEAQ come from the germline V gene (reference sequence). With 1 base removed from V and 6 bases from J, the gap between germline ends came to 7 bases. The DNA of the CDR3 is TGTGCCAGCAGCTTAGGACAGGCCAATGAGCAGTTCTTC. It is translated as CASSLGQANEQFF. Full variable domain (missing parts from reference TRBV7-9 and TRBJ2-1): DTGVSQNPRHKITKRGQNVTFRCDPISEHNRLYWYRQTLGQGPEFLTYFQNEAQLEKSRLLSDRFSAERPKGSFSTLEIQRTEQGDSAMYLCASSLGQANEQFFGPGTRLTVL.

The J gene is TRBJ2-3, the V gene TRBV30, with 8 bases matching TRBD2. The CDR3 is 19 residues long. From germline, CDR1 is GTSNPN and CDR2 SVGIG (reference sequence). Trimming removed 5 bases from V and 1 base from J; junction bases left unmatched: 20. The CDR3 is CAWGGWGSGVAGRTDTQYF. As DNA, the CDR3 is TGTGCCTGGGGAGGATGGGGATCAGGGGTAGCGGGACGCACAGATACGCAGTATTTT.

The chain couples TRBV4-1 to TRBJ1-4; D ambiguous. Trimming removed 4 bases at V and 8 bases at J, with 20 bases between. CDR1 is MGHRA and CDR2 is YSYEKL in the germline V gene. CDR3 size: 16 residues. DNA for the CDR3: TGCGCCAGCAGCCCCAGAGGGAGGGAACCTTCGGAAAAACTGTTTTTT. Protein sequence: CASSPRGREPSEKLFF.

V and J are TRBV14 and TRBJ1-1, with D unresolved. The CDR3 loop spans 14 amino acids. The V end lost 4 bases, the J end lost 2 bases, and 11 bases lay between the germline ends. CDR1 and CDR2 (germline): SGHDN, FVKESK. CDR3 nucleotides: TGTGCCAGCAGCCTCCGGGCCGTTAACACTGAAGCTTTCTTT. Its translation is CASSLRAVNTEAFF.

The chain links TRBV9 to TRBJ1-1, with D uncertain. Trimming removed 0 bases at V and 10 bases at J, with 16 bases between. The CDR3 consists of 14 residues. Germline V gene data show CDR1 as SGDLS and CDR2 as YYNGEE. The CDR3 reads CASSVGGGYGRAFF. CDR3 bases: TGTGCCAGCAGCGTAGGAGGAGGGTATGGGCGAGCTTTCTTT.

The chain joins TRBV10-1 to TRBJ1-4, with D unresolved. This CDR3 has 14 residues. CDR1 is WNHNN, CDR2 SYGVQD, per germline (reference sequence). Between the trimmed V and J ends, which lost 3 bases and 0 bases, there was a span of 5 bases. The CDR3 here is CASSDGSTNEKLFF. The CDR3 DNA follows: TGCGCCAGCAGTGATGGGTCAACTAATGAAAAACTGTTTTTT.

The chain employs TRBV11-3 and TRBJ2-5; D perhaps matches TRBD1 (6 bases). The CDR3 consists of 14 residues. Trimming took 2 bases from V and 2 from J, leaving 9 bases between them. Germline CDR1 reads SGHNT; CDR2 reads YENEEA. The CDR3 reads CASSLFQGQETQYF. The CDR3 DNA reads TGTGCCAGCAGCTTATTTCAGGGGCAAGAGACCCAGTACTTC.

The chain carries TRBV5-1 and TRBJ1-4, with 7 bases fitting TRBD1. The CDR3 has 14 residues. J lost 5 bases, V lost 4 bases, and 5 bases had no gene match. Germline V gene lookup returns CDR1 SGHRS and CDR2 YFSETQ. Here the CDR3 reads CASSLSGGNEKLFF. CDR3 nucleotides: TGCGCCAGCAGCCTCTCAGGGGGGAATGAAAAACTGTTTTTT.

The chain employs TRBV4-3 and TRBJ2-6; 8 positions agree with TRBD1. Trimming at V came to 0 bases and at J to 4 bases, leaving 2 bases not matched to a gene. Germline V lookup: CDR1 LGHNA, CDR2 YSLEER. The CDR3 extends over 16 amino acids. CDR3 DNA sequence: TGCGCCAGCAGCCAAGAGACAGGGGACGGGGCCAACGTCCTGACTTTC. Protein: CASSQETGDGANVLTF.

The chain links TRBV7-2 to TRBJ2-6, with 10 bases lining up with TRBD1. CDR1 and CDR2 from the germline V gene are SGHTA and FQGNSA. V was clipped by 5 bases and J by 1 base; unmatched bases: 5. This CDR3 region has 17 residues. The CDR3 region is CASSPRQGASGANVLTF. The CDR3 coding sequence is TGTGCCAGCAGCCCCAGACAGGGGGCTTCTGGGGCCAACGTCCTGACTTTC. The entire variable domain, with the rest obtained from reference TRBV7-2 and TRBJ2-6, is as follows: GAGVSQSPSNKVTEKGKDVELRCDPISGHTALYWYRQSLGQGLEFLIYFQGNSAPDKSGLPSDRFSAERTGGSVSTLTIQRTQQEDSAVYLCASSPRQGASGANVLTFGAGSRLTVL.

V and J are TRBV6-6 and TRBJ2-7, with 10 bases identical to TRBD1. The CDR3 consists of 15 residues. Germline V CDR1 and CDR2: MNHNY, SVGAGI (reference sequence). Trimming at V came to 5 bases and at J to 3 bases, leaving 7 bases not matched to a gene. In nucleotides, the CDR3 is TGTGCCAGCAGTGCTTCGGGACAGGGGTTCTACGAGCAGTACTTC. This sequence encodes CASSASGQGFYEQYF.

In nucleotides, the CDR3 is TGTGCCAGTAGCCCTGACAGGGATAATCAGCCCCAGCATTTT. It is translated as CASSPDRDNQPQHF. The chain uses TRBV19 and TRBJ1-5; 7 bases agree with TRBD1. The germline CDR1 and CDR2 sequences are LNHDA and SQIVND (reference sequence). The junction had 6 bases not matched to a gene; V was cut back by 6 bases and J by 4 bases. The CDR3 sequence is 14 residues long.

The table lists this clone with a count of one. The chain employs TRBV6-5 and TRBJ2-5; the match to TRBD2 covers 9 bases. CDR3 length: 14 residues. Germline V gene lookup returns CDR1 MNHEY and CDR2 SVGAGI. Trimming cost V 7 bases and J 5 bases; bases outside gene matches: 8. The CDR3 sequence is CASMRGGLGETQYF. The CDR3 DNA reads TGTGCCAGCATGCGGGGGGGACTAGGGGAGACCCAGTACTTC.

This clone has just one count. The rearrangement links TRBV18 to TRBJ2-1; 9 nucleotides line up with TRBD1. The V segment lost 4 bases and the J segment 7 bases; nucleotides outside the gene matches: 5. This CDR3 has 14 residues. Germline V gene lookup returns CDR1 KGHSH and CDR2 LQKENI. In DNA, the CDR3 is TGTGCCAGCTCACAAGGACAGGGGCGGAATGAGCAGTTCTTC. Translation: CASSQGQGRNEQFF.

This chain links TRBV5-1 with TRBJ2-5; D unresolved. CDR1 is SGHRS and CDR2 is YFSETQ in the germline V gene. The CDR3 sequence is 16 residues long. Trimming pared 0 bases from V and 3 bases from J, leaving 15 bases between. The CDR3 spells CASSLGGSGPKETQYF. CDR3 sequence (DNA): TGCGCCAGCAGCTTGGGGGGTTCCGGGCCAAAAGAGACCCAGTACTTC.